This TCR beta chain derives from a study of CD8 T cells in Susac syndrome. Overall study findings and caveats: It was acknowledged in the study that the number of individuals who were included in its TCR sequencing and HLA analysis was relatively small.

Notes on this clonotype: No antigen is known for it.

RNA, at about 0.45 to 1 ug, was reverse transcribed with random hexamers. Amplification of TCR beta CDR3 across 54 Vbeta and 13 Jbeta was performed with immunoSEQ multiplex PCR. TCRdb re-called the immunoSEQ multiplex PCR reads with MiXCR, one entry per CDR3 protein. The sample yields around 270,000 distinct CDR3 sequences, approximately 85% seen once. CDR1 is LNHNV and CDR2 is YYDKDF in the germline V gene (reference sequence). Trimming shortened V by 9 bases and J by 0 bases, and 11 bases separated the two germline ends. This CDR3 contains 13 residues. Sequencing of TCR beta was performed on blood CD8+ and CD4+ T cells. The TEMRA cells underwent FACS enrichment, while the CD8+ and CD4+ T cells underwent negative isolation.

What was sequenced was CD8+ T cells from PBMCs. The receptor was isolated from a human donor with multiple sclerosis. The genes are TRBV15 and TRBJ1-1; D remains unclear. CDR3 region: CATRIDLNTEAFF. Written as DNA, the CDR3 is TGTGCCACGAGGATAGATCTGAACACTGAAGCTTTCTTT.